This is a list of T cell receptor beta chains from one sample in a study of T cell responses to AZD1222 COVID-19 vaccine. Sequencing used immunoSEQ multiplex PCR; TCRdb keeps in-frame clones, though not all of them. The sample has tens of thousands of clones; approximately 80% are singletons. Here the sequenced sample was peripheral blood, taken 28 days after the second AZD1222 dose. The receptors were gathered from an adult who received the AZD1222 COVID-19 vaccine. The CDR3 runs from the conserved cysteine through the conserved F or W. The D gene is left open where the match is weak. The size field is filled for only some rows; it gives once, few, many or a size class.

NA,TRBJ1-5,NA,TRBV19,CASSRDWNQPQHF,TGTGCCAGTAGCCGGGACTGGAATCAGCCCCAGCATTTT
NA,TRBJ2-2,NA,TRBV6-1,CASSDADNANTGELFF,TGTGCCAGCAGTGATGCGGACAACGCGAACACCGGGGAGCTGTTTTTT
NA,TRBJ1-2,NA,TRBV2,CASSVSLTNYGYTF,TGTGCCAGCAGTGTCAGCCTCACTAACTATGGCTACACCTTC
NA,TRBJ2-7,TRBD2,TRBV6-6,CASSYSPSGLSYEQYF,TGTGCCAGCAGTTACTCTCCTAGCGGTCTCTCCTACGAGCAGTACTTC
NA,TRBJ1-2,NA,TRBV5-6,CASSLIAGGNYGYTF,TGTGCCAGCAGCCTTATTGCGGGGGGCAACTATGGCTACACCTTC
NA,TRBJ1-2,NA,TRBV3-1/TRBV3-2,CASSVRDNNGYTF,TGTGCCAGCAGTGTCCGGGATAATAATGGCTACACCTTC
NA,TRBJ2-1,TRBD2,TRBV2,CASPPGRVGEQFF,TGTGCCAGCCCGCCCGGGAGGGTTGGTGAGCAGTTCTTC
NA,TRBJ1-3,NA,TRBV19,CASSRRDTGNTIYF,TGTGCCAGTAGTAGGAGGGACACTGGAAACACCATATATTTT
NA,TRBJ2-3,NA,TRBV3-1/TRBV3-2,CASSQGSHRTDTQYF,TGTGCCAGCAGCCAAGGCAGCCATCGCACAGATACGCAGTATTTT
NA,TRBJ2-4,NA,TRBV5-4,CASSLGQAKNIQYF,TGTGCCAGCAGCTTGGGACAAGCCAAAAACATTCAGTACTTC
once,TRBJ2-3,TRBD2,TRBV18,CASSPFAPSGGATDTQYF,TGTGCCAGCTCACCATTCGCCCCTAGCGGGGGGGCTACAGATACGCAGTATTTT
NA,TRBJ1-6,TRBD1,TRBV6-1,CASSDQGADNSPLHF,TGTGCCAGCAGTGATCAGGGGGCGGACAATTCACCCCTCCACTTT
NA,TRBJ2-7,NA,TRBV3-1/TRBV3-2,CASSPTGTLNEQYF,TGTGCCAGCAGCCCGACCGGGACGTTGAACGAGCAGTACTTC
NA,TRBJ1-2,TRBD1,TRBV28,CASSLRVQGGGYTF,TGTGCCAGCAGTTTAAGAGTACAGGGGGGTGGCTACACCTTC
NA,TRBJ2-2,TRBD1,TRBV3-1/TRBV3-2,CASSQPTGRSTGELFF,TGTGCCAGCAGCCAACCGACAGGGCGGAGCACCGGGGAGCTGTTTTTT
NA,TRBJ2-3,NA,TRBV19,CASSIGDRPTDTQYF,TGTGCCAGTAGTATAGGTGACAGGCCCACAGATACGCAGTATTTT
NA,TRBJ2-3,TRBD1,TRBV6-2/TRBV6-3,CASIPTGYTDTQYF,TGTGCCAGCATCCCGACAGGGTACACAGATACGCAGTATTTT
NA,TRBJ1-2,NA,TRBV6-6,CASSPQALGASLWGYTF,TGTGCCAGCAGTCCCCAGGCCCTGGGGGCGAGTCTTTGGGGCTACACCTTC
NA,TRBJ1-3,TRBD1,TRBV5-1,CASSLTGQGDGNTIYF,TGCGCCAGCAGCCTAACGGGACAGGGGGACGGAAACACCATATATTTT
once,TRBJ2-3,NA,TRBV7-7,CASSLRITPGMDTQYF,TGTGCCAGCAGCTTAAGAATCACGCCAGGAATGGATACGCAGTATTTT
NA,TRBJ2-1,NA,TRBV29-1,CSLPLSYNEQFF,TGCAGCCTCCCCCTCTCCTACAATGAGCAGTTCTTC
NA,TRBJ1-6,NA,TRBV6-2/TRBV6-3,CASSEDRGSLHF,TGTGCCAGCAGTGAGGACCGGGGATCCCTCCACTTT
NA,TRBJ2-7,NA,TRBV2,CASGMRQEYEQYF,TGTGCCAGCGGAATGAGGCAGGAGTACGAGCAGTACTTC
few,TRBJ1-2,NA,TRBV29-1,CSVEDPGGRLPF,TGCAGCGTTGAAGATCCGGGGGGAAGGCTACCCTTC
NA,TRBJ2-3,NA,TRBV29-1,CSVEMGGRDTQYF,TGCAGCGTTGAAATGGGGGGGCGCGATACGCAGTATTTT
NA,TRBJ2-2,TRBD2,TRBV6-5,CASRGGRFTGELFF,TGTGCCAGCCGGGGGGGACGGTTCACCGGGGAGCTGTTTTTT
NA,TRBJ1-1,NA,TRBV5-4,CASSLGAGGTEAFF,TGTGCCAGCAGCTTGGGGGCTGGGGGAACTGAAGCTTTCTTT
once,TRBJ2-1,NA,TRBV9,CASSPRLGNEQFF,TGTGCCAGCAGCCCACGCCTGGGGAATGAGCAGTTCTTC
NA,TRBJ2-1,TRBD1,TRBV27,CASSRRGQGTYNEQFF,TGTGCCAGCAGTCGGAGGGGACAGGGAACCTACAATGAGCAGTTCTTC
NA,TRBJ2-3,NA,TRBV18,CASSPGIADTQYF,TGTGCCAGCTCACCTGGGATAGCAGATACGCAGTATTTT
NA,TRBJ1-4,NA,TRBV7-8,CASSLALYRRNEKLFF,TGTGCCAGCAGCTTAGCGCTGTACAGGAGAAATGAAAAACTGTTTTTT
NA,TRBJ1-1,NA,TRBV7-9,CASSLAKGSPSPEAFF,TGTGCCAGCAGCTTAGCCAAGGGGTCACCCTCCCCTGAAGCTTTCTTT
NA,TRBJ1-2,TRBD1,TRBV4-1,CASSPQITGGLFGYTF,TGCGCCAGCAGCCCTCAAATCACAGGGGGATTGTTTGGCTACACCTTC
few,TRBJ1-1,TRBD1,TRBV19,CASTRTGEGNTEAFF,TGTGCCAGTACTCGGACAGGGGAAGGGAACACTGAAGCTTTCTTT
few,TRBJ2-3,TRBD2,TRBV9,CASSVGAGGPGDTQYF,TGTGCCAGCAGCGTAGGAGCGGGAGGGCCGGGAGATACGCAGTATTTT
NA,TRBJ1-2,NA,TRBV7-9,CASSLDKGRYGYTF,TGTGCCAGCAGCTTAGACAAGGGAAGGTATGGCTACACCTTC
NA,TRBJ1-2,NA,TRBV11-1,CASSSGRNYGYTF,TGTGCCAGCAGCTCGGGACGGAACTATGGCTACACCTTC